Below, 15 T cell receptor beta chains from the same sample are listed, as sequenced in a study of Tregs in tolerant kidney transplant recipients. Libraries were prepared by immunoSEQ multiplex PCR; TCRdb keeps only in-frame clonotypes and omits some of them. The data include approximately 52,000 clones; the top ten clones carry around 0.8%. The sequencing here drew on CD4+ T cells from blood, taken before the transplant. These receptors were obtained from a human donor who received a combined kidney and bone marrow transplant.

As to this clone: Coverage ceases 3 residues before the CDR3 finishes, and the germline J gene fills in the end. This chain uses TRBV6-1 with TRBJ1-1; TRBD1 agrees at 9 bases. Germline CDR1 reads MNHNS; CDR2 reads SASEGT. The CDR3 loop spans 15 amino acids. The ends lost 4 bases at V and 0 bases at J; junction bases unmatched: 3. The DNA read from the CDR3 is TGTGCCAGCAGTGGAGGGACAGGGTTGAACACTGAA. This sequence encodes CASSGGTGLNTE. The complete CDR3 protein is CASSGGTGLNTEAFF.

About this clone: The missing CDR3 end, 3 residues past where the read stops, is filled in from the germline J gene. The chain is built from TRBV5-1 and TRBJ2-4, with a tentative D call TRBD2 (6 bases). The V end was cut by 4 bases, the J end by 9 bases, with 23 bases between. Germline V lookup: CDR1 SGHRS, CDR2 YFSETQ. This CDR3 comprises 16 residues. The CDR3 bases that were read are TGCGCCAGCAGCGGGGACTCCGGTGGAGGAAAACGCATT. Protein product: CASSGDSGGGKRI. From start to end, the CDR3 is CASSGDSGGGKRIQYF.

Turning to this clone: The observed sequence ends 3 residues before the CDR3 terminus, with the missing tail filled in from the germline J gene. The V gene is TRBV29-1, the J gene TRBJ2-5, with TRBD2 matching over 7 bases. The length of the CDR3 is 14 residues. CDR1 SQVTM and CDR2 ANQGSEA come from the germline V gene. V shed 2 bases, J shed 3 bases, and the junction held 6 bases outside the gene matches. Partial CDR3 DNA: TGCAGCGTTGAAAAGTCTCGGGGGGAAGAGACC. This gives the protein CSVEKSRGEET. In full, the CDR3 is CSVEKSRGEETQYF.

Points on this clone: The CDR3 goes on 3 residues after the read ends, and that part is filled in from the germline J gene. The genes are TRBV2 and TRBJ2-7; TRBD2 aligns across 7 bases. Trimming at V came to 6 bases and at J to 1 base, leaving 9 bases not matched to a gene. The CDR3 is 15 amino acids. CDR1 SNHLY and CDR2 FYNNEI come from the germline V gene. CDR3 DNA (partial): TGTGCCAGCAGCCCGACTAGCCAAAGGTCCTACGAG. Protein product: CASSPTSQRSYE. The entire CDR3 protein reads CASSPTSQRSYEQYF.

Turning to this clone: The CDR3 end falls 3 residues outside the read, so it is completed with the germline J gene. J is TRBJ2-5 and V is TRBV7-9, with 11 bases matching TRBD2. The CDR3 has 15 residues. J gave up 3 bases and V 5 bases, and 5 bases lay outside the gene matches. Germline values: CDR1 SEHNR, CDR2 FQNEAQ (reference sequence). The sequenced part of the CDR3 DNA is TGTGCCAGCAGCCATCAGACTAGCGGGAAAGAGACC. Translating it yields CASSHQTSGKET. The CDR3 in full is CASSHQTSGKETQYF.

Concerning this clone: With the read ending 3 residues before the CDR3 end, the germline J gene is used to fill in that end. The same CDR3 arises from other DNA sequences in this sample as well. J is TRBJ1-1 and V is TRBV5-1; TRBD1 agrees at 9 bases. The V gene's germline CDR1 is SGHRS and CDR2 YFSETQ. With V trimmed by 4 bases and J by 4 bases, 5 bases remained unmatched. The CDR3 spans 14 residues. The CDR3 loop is CASSTGQGATEAFF. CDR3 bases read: TGCGCCAGCAGCACGGGACAGGGAGCCACTGAA.

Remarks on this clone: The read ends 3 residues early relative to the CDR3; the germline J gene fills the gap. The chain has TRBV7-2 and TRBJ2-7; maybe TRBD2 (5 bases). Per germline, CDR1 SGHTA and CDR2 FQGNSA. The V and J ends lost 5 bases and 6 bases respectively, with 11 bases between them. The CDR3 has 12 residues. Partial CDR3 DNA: TGTGCCAGCAGCCAGAGGGTCCGCGAG. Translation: CASSQRVRE. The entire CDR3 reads CASSQRVREQYF.

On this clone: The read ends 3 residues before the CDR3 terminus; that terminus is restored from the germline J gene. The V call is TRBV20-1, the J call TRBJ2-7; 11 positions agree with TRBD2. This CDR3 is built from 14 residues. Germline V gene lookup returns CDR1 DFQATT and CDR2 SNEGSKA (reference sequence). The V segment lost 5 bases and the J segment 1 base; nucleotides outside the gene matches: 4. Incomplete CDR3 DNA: TGCAGTGCTGGACCTAGCGGGAGGTCCTACGAG. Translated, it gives CSAGPSGRSYE. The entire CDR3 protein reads CSAGPSGRSYEQYF.

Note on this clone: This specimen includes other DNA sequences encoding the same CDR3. The CDR3 bases that were read are TGTGCCAGCAGCCCCCAGGGGAACAGAGCTTACGAG. Its translation: CASSPQGNRAYE. The full CDR3 sequence reads CASSPQGNRAYEQYF. The chain is built from TRBV7-2 and TRBJ2-7; weak D call: TRBD1 (6 bases). The CDR3 end lies 3 residues beyond the end of the read and is filled in from the germline J gene. Trimming took 5 bases from V and 4 from J, leaving 18 bases between them. Per the germline V gene, CDR1 is SGHTA and CDR2 is FQGNSA. The CDR3 loop spans 15 amino acids.

CDR3 DNA (partial): TGTGCCAGCCAGGGACAGGCTAATTCACCC. Encoded protein: CASQGQANSP. The CDR3 reads in full as CASQGQANSPLHF. The V and J genes are TRBV19 and TRBJ1-6; 8 nucleotides line up with TRBD1. The read terminates 3 residues before the CDR3 end, so the remaining end is supplied by the germline J gene. The V gene end was trimmed by 9 bases and the J gene end by 6 bases; junction bases not matched to a gene: 4. The CDR3 spans 13 residues. Germline V gene data show CDR1 as LNHDA and CDR2 as SQIVND (reference sequence).

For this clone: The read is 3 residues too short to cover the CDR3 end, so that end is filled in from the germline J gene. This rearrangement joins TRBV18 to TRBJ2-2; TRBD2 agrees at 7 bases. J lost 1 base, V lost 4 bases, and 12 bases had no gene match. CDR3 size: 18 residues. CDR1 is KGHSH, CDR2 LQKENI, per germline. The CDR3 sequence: CASSRLASGPLNTGELFF. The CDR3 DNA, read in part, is TGTGCCAGCTCACGGCTCGCTAGCGGTCCTTTGAACACCGGGGAG.

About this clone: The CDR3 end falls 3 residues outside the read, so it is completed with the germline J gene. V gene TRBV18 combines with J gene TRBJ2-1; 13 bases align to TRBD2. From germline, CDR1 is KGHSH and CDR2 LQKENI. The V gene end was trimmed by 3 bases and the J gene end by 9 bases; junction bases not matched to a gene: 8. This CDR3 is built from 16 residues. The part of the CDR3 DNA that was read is TGTGCCAGCTCACCGCCCGGGACTAGCGGGATGACTGAG. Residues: CASSPPGTSGMTE. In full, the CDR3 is CASSPPGTSGMTEQFF.

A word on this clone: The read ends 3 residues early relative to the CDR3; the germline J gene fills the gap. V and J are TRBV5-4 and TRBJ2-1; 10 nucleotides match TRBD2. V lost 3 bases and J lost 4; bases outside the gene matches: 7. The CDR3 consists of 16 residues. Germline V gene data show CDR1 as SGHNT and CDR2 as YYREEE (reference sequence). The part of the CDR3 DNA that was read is TGTGCCAGCAGCTCACTCAGCGGGAGGGTTTACAATGAG. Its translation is CASSSLSGRVYNE. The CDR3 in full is CASSSLSGRVYNEQFF.

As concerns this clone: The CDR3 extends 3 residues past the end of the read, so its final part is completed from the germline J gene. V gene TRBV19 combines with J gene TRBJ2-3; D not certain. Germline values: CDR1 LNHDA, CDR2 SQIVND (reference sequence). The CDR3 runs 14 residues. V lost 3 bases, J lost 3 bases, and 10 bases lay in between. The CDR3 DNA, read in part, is TGTGCCAGTAGTATTCTTTCCCTAACAGATACG. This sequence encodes CASSILSLTDT. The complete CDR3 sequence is CASSILSLTDTQYF.

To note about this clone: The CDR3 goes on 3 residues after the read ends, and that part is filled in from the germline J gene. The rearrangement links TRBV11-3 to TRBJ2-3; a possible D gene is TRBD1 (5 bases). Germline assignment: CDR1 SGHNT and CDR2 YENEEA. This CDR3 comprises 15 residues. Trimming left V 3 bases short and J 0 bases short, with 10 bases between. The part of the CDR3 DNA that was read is TGTGCCAGCAGCTTCACAGGAACTAGCACAGATACG. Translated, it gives CASSFTGTSTDT. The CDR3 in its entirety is CASSFTGTSTDTQYF.